This passage covers 25 T cell receptor beta chains from one sample sequenced in a study of Graves' ophthalmopathy and Graves' hyperthyroidism. Amplification from RNA transcripts yielded the TCR beta CDR3 regions. HTBI primers served in a first-round RT-PCR, which a second-round multiplex PCR followed. MiXCR was run by TCRdb on the multiplex PCR reads, yielding one entry per CDR3 protein. The sample includes 450,000 to 600,000 distinct CDR3 sequences, less than 45% seen only once; the top ten take about 4%. Specimen: peripheral blood or thyroid tissue (not recorded which). Source of these receptors: an adult man with Graves' hyperthyroidism.

V usage is TRBV2 and J usage is TRBJ2-5; D assignment may be TRBD1 or TRBD2 (6 bases each). The J call may be wrong; the DNA end is better matched by TRBJ2-1. The CDR3 totals 15 residues. CDR1 is SNHLY, CDR2 FYNNEI, per germline. CDR3 loop: CASSEGRGARMTQFF. As DNA, the CDR3 is TGTGCCAGCAGTGAGGGTAGGGGGGCACGTATGACGCAGTTCTTC.

The chain uses TRBV19 and TRBJ2-5, with no clear D. Germline V gene lookup returns CDR1 LNHDA and CDR2 SQIVND (reference sequence). The CDR3 length is 14 residues. Trimming pared 3 bases from V and 1 base from J, leaving 9 bases between. The chain's CDR3 is CASSIGRPQETQYF. Written as DNA, the CDR3 is TGTGCCAGTAGTATCGGCCGGCCCCAAGAGACCCAGTACTTC.

This rearrangement joins TRBV25-1 to TRBJ1-3; D is perhaps TRBD1 (5 bases). This CDR3 spans 15 amino acids. The germline V gene has CDR1 MGHDK and CDR2 SYGVNS. V lost 3 bases, J lost 2 bases, and 11 bases lay in between. The CDR3 is CASSEVDTAGNTIYF. The CDR3 region has the DNA TGTGCCAGCAGTGAGGTGGACACGGCTGGAAACACCATATATTTT.

With regard to this clonotype: A much more abundant neighbour one base away suggests this may be a read error. The chain uses TRBV6-5 and TRBJ2-7, with D unresolved. V dropped 1 base and J dropped 2 bases, with 9 bases sitting between them. CDR3 length: 14 residues. Looked up from germline, CDR1 is MNHEY and CDR2 is SVGAGI. In DNA, the CDR3 is TGTGCCAGCAGTTACTTCAGTTGTCCCTACGAGCAGTACTTC. Amino acids: CASSYFSCPYEQYF.

Comment on this clonotype: The junction does not match germline at one end; this may be a read error. The V and J genes are TRBV7-3 and TRBJ2-1; D is unclear. The germline CDR1 and CDR2 sequences are SGHTA and FQGTGA. The CDR3 extends over 15 amino acids. For the CDR3, the DNA is TGTGCCAGCAGCTCCAAGGGAAGAGCCTACAATGAGCAGATCTTC. Protein sequence: CASSSKGRAYNEQIF.

This clonotype was seen ten or more times. The gene calls are TRBV6-5 and TRBJ2-7; D is unclear. This CDR3 region has 11 residues. CDR1 and CDR2 from the germline V gene are MNHEY and SVGAGI. With 4 bases removed from V and 7 bases from J, the gap between germline ends came to 8 bases. CDR3 protein: CASSSMGEQYF. The CDR3 region has the DNA TGTGCCAGCAGTTCGATGGGGGAGCAGTACTTC.

This clonotype was detected only a few times. CDR3 DNA: TGTGCCAGCAGCTTAGATGGGCAGCGAAGGACAGATACGCAGTATTTT. Protein: CASSLDGQRRTDTQYF. V usage is TRBV11-2 and J usage is TRBJ2-3, with D unclear. There are 16 residues in the CDR3. V lost 0 bases to trimming and J lost 3 bases, with 13 bases between them. Germline assignment: CDR1 SGHAT and CDR2 FQNNGV.

Concerning this clonotype: With a much larger clone just one base away, this may be a read error. The chain joins TRBV29-1 to TRBJ2-2; no clear D. Germline V gene lookup returns CDR1 SQVTM and CDR2 ANQGSEA. CDR3 length equals 11 residues. V lost 4 bases to trimming and J lost 4 bases, with 4 bases between them. CDR3 nucleotides: TGCAGCGTTGTTTCCACCGGGGAGCTGTTTTTT. Encoded protein: CSVVSTGELFF.

In its sample, this clonotype was seen a few times. V usage is TRBV5-1 and J usage is TRBJ2-2; 11 bases fit TRBD1. Germline V gene sequence: CDR1 SGHRS, CDR2 YFSETQ. J gave up 5 bases and V 4 bases, and 7 bases lay outside the gene matches. The CDR3 is made up of 16 amino acids. The CDR3 loop reads CASSPPGTGGTGELFF. The CDR3 DNA follows: TGCGCCAGCAGCCCGCCCGGGACAGGGGGAACCGGGGAGCTGTTTTTT.

This clonotype showed up many times. The rearrangement joins TRBV12-3 or TRBV12-4 to TRBJ2-7; D tentatively fits TRBD1 or TRBD2 (5 bases each). V dropped 5 bases and J dropped 6 bases, with 17 bases sitting between them. This CDR3 has 14 amino acids. Written as DNA, the CDR3 is TGTGCCAGCAGTCCGCGAGGGACGGACGGCGAGCAGTACTTC. Its translation is CASSPRGTDGEQYF.

This clonotype came up a few times. The chain has TRBV12-5 and TRBJ2-7; D gene unclear. V was pared by 1 base and J by 0 bases, with 1 base between. This CDR3 spans 12 amino acids. The V gene's germline CDR1 is LGHNT and CDR2 FRNRAP. CDR3 loop: CASGLASYEQYF. The CDR3 DNA reads as TGTGCTAGTGGTTTGGCCTCCTACGAGCAGTACTTC.

Concerning this clonotype itself: A much larger clone lies a single base off, so this may be a read error. The chain carries TRBV9 and TRBJ1-4; tentatively, D is TRBD1 (5 bases). Trimming took off 3 bases at V and 8 bases at J, with 17 bases between the two ends. The CDR3 covers 15 residues. Germline V CDR1 and CDR2: SGDLS, YYNGEE. The CDR3 nucleotides are TGTGCCAGCAGCGCAGCTGATAGGGGAGGCGAAAAACTGTTTTTT. It codes for CASSAADRGGEKLFF.

This rearrangement joins TRBV2 to TRBJ1-2; the match to TRBD1 covers 11 bases. The trim removed 8 bases at V and 4 bases at J, leaving 6 bases unmatched. The CDR3 totals 14 residues. Germline lookup yields CDR1 SNHLY and CDR2 FYNNEI. In DNA form, the CDR3 reads TGTGCCAGCTCGGGACAGGGGGGGATCTATGGCTACACCTTC. Translation: CASSGQGGIYGYTF.

This clonotype was seen many times. The chain combines TRBV7-9 with TRBJ2-5, with 7 bases fitting TRBD1. The junction had 6 bases not matched to a gene; V was cut back by 4 bases and J by 4 bases. CDR1 and CDR2 from the germline V gene are SEHNR and FQNEAQ (reference sequence). There are 14 residues in the CDR3. The DNA of the CDR3 is TGTGCCAGCAGCTCCGACAGGGTGTCAGAGACCCAGTACTTC. It yields the protein CASSSDRVSETQYF.

This clonotype was observed a handful of times. The chain is built from TRBV9 and TRBJ1-1; D is perhaps TRBD1 (6 bases). V was trimmed by 4 bases and J by 1 base, leaving 20 bases between them. This CDR3 region has 17 residues. Germline V gene lookup returns CDR1 SGDLS and CDR2 YYNGEE. CDR3 bases: TGTGCCAGCAGCCCCGGGGGGGGGGGACACCAGAACACTGAAGCTTTCTTT. Protein sequence: CASSPGGGGHQNTEAFF.

This clonotype appeared many times. The chain links TRBV5-6 to TRBJ2-7, with unresolved D. The CDR3 loop spans 15 amino acids. V lost 3 bases and J 3 bases, leaving 16 bases between the germline ends. Germline CDR1 is SGHDT and CDR2 is YYEEEE. As DNA, the CDR3 is TGTGCCAGCAGCTCCCTTAAATGGCCATACTACGAGCAGTACTTC. It translates to CASSSLKWPYYEQYF.

CDR3 coding DNA: TGCAGTGCTCCCGAAAGGGGGCGATTAAGCTCCTACAATGAGCAGTTCTTC. It is translated as CSAPERGRLSSYNEQFF. The gene calls are TRBV20-1 and TRBJ2-1; 7 bases fit TRBD1. The junction had 13 bases not matched to a gene; V was cut back by 5 bases and J by 0 bases. Germline CDR1 is DFQATT and CDR2 is SNEGSKA (reference sequence). The CDR3 extends over 17 amino acids.

There are many counts of this clonotype. The J gene is TRBJ1-6, the V gene TRBV20-1, with D possibly TRBD1 on 5 matching bases. This CDR3 has 15 amino acids. CDR1 is DFQATT, CDR2 SNEGSKA, per germline (reference sequence). The ends were cut back, 5 bases at V and 4 bases at J, with 15 bases in the middle. CDR3 region: CSARTGDPYNSPLHF. The CDR3 nucleotides are TGCAGTGCTCGCACAGGAGACCCTTATAATTCACCCCTCCACTTT.

This chain links TRBV29-1 with TRBJ2-5; tentative D call: TRBD2 (5 bases). The CDR3 has 11 residues. The germline V gene has CDR1 SQVTM and CDR2 ANQGSEA. V lost 8 bases, J lost 7 bases, and 14 bases lay in between. This CDR3 reads CSLDREGTQYF. CDR3 in DNA: TGCAGCTTAGACCGGGAAGGGACCCAGTACTTC.

Ten or more counts support this clonotype. Its ends do not fully match the called genes, so a read error is possible. The J gene is TRBJ1-6, the V gene TRBV7-7, with D maybe TRBD1 (5 bases). The germline CDR1 and CDR2 sequences are SSHAT and FNYEAQ (reference sequence). The CDR3 extends over 16 amino acids. DNA for the CDR3: TGTGCTAGCAGCTTAAGGCCCAGGGACCATAATTCACCCCTCCACTTT. It yields the protein CASSLRPRDHNSPLHF. The variable domain in full, completed from reference TRBV7-7 and TRBJ1-6, reads GAGVSQSPRYKVTKRGQDVTLRCDPISSHATLYWYQQALGQGPEFLTYFNYEAQPDKSGLPSDRFSAERPEGSISTLTIQRTEQRDSAMYRCASSLRPRDHNSPLHFGNGTRLTVT.

On this clonotype itself: A far larger clone is only one base removed, so a read error is likely. Here the CDR3 reads CASSSDGGTEAFF. Here the CDR3 DNA reads TGTGCCAGCAGTAGTGACGGGGGCACTGAAGCTTTCTTT. The chain recombines TRBV12-3 or TRBV12-4 with TRBJ1-1; D is possibly TRBD1 (5 bases). The CDR3 has 13 residues. V was cut by 5 bases and J by 4 bases, with 11 bases left in between.

This clonotype was seen only a few times. The V gene is TRBV6-1, the J gene TRBJ2-7; the match to TRBD2 covers 9 bases. The germline gives CDR1 MNHNS, CDR2 SASEGT. Germline trimming cut 3 bases from V and 5 bases from J; bases unmatched to any gene: 8. This CDR3 contains 15 residues. CDR3 bases: TGTGCCAGCAGTGAGGGGCTAGCGGGGAGTGACGAGCAGTACTTC. Its translation is CASSEGLAGSDEQYF.

This clonotype was found once. The chain employs TRBV7-9 and TRBJ2-7, with 11 positions matching TRBD1. Unmatched junction bases numbered 7, after V lost 4 bases and J lost 5 bases. This CDR3 contains 15 residues. Germline CDR1 is SEHNR and CDR2 is FQNEAQ (reference sequence). This chain's CDR3 is CASSSWDRGANEQYF. Written as DNA, the CDR3 is TGTGCCAGCAGCTCCTGGGACAGGGGGGCCAACGAGCAGTACTTC.

This clonotype was detected many times. The chain combines TRBV5-6 with TRBJ1-2, with 7 nucleotides matching TRBD1. The germline CDR1 and CDR2 sequences are SGHDT and YYEEEE. This CDR3 region has 15 residues. Losses at the gene ends were 0 bases for V and 4 bases for J; bases not matched to a gene: 6. CDR3: CASSLAGTDIYGYTF. As DNA, the CDR3 is TGTGCCAGCAGCTTGGCCGGGACAGATATCTATGGCTACACCTTC.

The rearrangement links TRBV24-1 to TRBJ2-2, with unresolved D. CDR3 length: 14 amino acids. The V and J ends lost 5 bases and 5 bases respectively, with 11 bases between them. The germline gives CDR1 KGHDR, CDR2 SFDVKD. CDR3 coding DNA: TGTGCCACCAGTGCTGGCGGTTCAACCGGGGAGCTGTTTTTT. Amino acids: CATSAGGSTGELFF.